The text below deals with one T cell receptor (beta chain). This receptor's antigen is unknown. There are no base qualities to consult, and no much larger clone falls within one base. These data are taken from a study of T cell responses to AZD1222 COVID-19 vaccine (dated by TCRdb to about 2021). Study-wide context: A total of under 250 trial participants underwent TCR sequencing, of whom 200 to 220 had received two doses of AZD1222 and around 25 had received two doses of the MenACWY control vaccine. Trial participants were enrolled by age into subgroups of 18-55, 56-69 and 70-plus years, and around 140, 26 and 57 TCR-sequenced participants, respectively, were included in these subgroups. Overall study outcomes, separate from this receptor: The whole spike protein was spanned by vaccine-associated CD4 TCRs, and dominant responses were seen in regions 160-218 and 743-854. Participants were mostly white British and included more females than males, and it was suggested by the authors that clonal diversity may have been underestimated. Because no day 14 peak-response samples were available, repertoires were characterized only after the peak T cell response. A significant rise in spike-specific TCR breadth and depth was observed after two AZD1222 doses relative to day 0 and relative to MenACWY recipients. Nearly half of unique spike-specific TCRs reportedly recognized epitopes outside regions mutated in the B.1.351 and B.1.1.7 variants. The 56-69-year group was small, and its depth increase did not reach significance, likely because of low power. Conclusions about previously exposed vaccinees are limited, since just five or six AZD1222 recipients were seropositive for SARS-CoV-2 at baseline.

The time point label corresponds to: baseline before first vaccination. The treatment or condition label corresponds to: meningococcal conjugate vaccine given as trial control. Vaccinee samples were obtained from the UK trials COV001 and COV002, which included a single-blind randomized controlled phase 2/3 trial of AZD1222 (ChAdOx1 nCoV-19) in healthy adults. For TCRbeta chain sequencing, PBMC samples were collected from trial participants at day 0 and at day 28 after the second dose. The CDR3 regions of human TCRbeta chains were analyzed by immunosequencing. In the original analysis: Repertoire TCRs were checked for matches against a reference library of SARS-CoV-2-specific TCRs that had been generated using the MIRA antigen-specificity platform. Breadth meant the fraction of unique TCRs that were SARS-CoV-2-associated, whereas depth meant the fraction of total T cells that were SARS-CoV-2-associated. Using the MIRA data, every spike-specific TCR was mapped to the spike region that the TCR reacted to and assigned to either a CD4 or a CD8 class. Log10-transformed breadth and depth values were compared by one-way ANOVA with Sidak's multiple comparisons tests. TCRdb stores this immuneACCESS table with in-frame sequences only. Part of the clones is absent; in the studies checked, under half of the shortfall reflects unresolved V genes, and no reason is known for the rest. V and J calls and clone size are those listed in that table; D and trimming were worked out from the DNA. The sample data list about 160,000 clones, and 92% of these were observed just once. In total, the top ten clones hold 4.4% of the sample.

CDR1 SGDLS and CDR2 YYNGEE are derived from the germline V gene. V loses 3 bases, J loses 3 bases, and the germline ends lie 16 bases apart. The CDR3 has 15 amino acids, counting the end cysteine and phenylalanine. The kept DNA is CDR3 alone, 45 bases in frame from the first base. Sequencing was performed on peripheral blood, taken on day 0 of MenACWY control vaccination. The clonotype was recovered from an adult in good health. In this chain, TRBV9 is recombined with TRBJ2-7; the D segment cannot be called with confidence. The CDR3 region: CASSAGPRNVYEQYF. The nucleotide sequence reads TGTGCCAGCAGCGCGGGTCCCCGGAATGTCTACGAGCAGTACTTC. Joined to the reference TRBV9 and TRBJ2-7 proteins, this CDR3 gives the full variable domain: DSGVTQTPKHLITATGQRVTLRCSPRSGDLSVYWYQQSLDQGLQFLIQYYNGEERAKGNILERFSAQQFPDLHSELNLSSLELGDSALYFCASSAGPRNVYEQYFGPGTRLTVT.